This TCR beta chain emerged from a study of beta chain features in type 1 diabetes. General observations from the study: Moderate but significant shortening of TCRB CDR3s was recorded in all four CD4+ subsets from Type 1 diabetes patients. The study found fewer insertions and more deletions at VDJ junctions in type 1 diabetes patients. Shorter templates may be favored by PCR, equally so in patients and controls. When cDNA is sequenced, cells with high TCR expression could be over-represented.

Expressed TCRB transcripts were sequenced after all isolated RNA was converted to cDNA. Repertoires were generated with immunoSEQ multiplex PCR, while TCRdb's copy carries only in-frame clones and drops some. The sample shows roughly 160,000 clones, about 8.3% of them seen only once. Trimming stripped 5 bases from V and 5 bases from J, with 16 bases between. The germline CDR1 and CDR2 sequences are SGHAT and FQNNGV. The CDR3 is 14 residues long. This clone turned up a few times. Its matching antigen is unknown. The chain is built from TRBV11-2 and TRBJ2-7; D is undetermined. The TCR sequence derives from a young woman with type 1 diabetes. Sequenced sample: central memory CD4+ T cells from blood. In DNA, the CDR3 is TGTGCCAGCAGCCTCACCGCGGTTTTAAACGAGCAGTACTTC. It translates to CASSLTAVLNEQYF.